This T cell receptor (beta chain) was obtained from a study of T cell changes during pregnancy in multiple sclerosis. The data were produced by immunoSEQ multiplex PCR, yet TCRdb's version contains in-frame clones alone and is incomplete. This table has under 85,000 clones, 75% to 90% appearing once. Germline V CDR1 and CDR2: LNHDA, SQIVND (reference sequence). V lost 6 bases, J lost 6 bases, and 5 bases stayed unmatched. The CDR3 contains 13 residues. Material: peripheral blood, obtained after pregnancy. This receptor was obtained from a female donor in good health, enrolled as a control in a pregnancy study. The rearrangement links TRBV19 to TRBJ2-7, with TRBD1 matching over 10 bases. CDR3 bases: TGTGCCAGTAGCGACAGGGGGCTGGGCGAGCAGTACTTC. This sequence encodes CASSDRGLGEQYF.